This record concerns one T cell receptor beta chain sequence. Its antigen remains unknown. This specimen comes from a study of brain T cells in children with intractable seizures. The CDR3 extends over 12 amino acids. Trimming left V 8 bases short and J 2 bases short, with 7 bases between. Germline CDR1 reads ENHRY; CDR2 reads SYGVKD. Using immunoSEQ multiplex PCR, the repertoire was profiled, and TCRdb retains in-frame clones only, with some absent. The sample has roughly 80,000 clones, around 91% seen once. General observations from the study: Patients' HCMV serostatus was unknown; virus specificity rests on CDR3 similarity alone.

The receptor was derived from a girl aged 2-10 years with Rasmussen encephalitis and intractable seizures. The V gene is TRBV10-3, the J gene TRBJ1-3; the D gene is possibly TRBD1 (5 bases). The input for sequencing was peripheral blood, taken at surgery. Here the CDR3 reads CAIEGAGNTIYF. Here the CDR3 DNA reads TGTGCCATCGAAGGGGCTGGAAACACCATATATTTT.